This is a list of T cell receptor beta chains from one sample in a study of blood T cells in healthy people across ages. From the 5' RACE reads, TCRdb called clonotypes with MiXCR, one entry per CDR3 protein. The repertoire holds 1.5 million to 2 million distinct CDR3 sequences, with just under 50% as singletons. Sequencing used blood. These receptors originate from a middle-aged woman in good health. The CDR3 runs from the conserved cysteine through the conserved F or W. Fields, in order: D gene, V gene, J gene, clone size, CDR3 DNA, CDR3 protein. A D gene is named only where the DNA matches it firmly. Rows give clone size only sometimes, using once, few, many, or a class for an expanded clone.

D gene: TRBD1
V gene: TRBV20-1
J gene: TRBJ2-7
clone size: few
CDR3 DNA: TGCAGTGCTAGGGACCGGGACAGGGTAGCTTGGGAGCAGTACTTC
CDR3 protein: CSARDRDRVAWEQYF

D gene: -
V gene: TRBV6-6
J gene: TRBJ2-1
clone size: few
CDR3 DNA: TGTGCCAGCAGTTACAGCTCCAACTACCTGTTCTTC
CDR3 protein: CASSYSSNYLFF

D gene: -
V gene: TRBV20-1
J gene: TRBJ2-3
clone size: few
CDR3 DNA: TGCAGTGCGGCGGGACTCGGCACAGATACGCAGTATTTT
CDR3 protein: CSAAGLGTDTQYF

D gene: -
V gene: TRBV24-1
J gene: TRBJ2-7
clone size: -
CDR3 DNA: TGTGCCACTATGGACGGCTCACAATGGAATGAGCAGTACTTC
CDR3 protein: CATMDGSQWNEQYF

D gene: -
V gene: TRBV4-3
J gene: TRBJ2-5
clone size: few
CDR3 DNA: TGCGCCAGCAGCCACCTCAGGGGACCCCAAGAGACCCAGTACTTC
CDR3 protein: CASSHLRGPQETQYF

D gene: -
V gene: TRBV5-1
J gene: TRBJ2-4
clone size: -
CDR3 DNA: TGCGCCAGCAGCCTCCTCTCCACAGGGACCAGAAACATTCAGTACTTC
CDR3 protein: CASSLLSTGTRNIQYF

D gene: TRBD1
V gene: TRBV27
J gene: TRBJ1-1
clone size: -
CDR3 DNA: TGTGCCAGCAGTAAAAGACCCACGGACAGGGGGTTGTACACTGAAGCTTTCTTT
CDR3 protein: CASSKRPTDRGLYTEAFF

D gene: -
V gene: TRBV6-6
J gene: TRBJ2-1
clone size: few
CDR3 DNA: TGTGCCAGCAGTTACTCCCGGGGGACGACCTCCTACAATGAGCAGTTCTTC
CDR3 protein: CASSYSRGTTSYNEQFF

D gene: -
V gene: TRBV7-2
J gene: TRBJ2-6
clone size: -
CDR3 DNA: TGTGCCAGCAGCTATCAGGGACTGTCTGGGGCCAACGTCCTGACTTTC
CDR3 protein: CASSYQGLSGANVLTF

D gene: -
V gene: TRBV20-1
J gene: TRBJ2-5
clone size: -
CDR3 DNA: TGCAGTGCTAGGGACACCCTAGAGACCCAGTACTTC
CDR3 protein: CSARDTLETQYF

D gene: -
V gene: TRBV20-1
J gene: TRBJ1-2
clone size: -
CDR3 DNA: TGCAGTGCTAAAGGGGCGCTCGACTATGGCTACACCTTC
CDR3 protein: CSAKGALDYGYTF

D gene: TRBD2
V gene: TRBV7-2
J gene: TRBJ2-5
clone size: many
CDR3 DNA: TGTGCCAGCAGCCCTCGACTAGCTCGTCAAGAGACCCAGTACTTC
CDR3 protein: CASSPRLARQETQYF

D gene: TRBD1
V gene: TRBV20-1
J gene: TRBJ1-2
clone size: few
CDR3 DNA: TGCAGTGCTAGCCGACAGGGGCCCAGCCTAGGCTATGGCTACACCTTC
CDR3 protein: CSASRQGPSLGYGYTF

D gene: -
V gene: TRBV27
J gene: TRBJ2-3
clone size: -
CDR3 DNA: TGTGCCAGCAAATCCCGAATCACAGATACGCAGTATTTT
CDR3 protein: CASKSRITDTQYF

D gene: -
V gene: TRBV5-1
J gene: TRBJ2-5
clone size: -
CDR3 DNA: TGCGCCAGCAGAACATACAGGGCGGAGCAGTACTTC
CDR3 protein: CASRTYRAEQYF

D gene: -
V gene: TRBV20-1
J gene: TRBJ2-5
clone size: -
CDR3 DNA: TGCAGTGCTACAGGGTCCCACCAAGAGACCCAGTACTTC
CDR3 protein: CSATGSHQETQYF

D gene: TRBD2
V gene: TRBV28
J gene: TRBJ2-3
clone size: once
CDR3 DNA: TGTGCCGCTCGGGGGGCAGATACGCAGTATTTT
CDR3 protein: CAARGADTQYF

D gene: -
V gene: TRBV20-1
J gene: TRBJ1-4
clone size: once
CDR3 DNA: TGCAGTGCCAAGCCTAAGGGGATGAGTAATGAAAAACTGTTTTTT
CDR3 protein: CSAKPKGMSNEKLFF

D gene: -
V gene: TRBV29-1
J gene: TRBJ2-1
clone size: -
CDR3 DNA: TGCAGCGTCCACGAGGTCAGGGGAGATGAGCAGTTCTTC
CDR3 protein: CSVHEVRGDEQFF

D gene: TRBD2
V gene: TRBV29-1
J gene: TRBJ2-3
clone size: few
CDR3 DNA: TGCAGCACCCCCGGGGGTAGCGGGGGGGCTTGGGGGGATACGCAGTATTTT
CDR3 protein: CSTPGGSGGAWGDTQYF

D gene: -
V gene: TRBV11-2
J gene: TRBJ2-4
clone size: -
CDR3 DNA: TGTGCCAGCAGCTTAAAGGGTTTCTGGGGAAACATTCAGTACTTC
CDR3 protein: CASSLKGFWGNIQYF

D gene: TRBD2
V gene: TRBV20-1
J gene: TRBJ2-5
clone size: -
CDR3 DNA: TGCAGTGCTGAGCTAACCGGGACTAGCACCGAGACCCAGTACTTC
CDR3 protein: CSAELTGTSTETQYF

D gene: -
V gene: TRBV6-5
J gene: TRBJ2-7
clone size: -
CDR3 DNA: TGTGCCAGCAGTGACGGGGGCAATGAGCAGTACTTC
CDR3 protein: CASSDGGNEQYF

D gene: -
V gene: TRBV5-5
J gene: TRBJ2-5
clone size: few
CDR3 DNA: TGTGCCAGCAGCCCCCGGACAGCCCAACAAGAGACCCAGTACTTC
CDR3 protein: CASSPRTAQQETQYF

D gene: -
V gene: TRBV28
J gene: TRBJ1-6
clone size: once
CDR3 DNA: TGTGCCAGCACCCAGGCCCTGGGCAATTCACCCCTCCACTTT
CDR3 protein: CASTQALGNSPLHF

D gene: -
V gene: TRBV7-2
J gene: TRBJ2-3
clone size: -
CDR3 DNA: TGTGCCAGCAGCACCGCGACCCATGGCACAGATACGCAGTATTTT
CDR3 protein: CASSTATHGTDTQYF

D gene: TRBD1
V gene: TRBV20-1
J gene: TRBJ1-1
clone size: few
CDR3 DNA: TGCAGTGCTAGGGACAGGGGACTGCCTGAAGCTTTCTTT
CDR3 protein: CSARDRGLPEAFF

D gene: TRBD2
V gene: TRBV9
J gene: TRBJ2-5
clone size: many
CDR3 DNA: TGTGCCAGCAGCGTGGGACTACAAGAGACCCAGTACTTC
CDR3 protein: CASSVGLQETQYF

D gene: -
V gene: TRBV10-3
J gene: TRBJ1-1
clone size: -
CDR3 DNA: TGTGCCATCAGTGAGCAGGCCTTGAGGACTGAAGCTTTCTTT
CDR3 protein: CAISEQALRTEAFF

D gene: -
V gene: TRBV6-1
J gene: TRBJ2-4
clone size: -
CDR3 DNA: TGTGCCAGCAGTGAGAAGTCATTAACAGCCGGTGCCGGAAACATTCAGTACTTC
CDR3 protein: CASSEKSLTAGAGNIQYF

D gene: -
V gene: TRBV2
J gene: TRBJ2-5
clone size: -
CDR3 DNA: TGTGCCAGCGGGGACTTGGGCAGACACAATGAGCAGTACTTC
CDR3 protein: CASGDLGRHNEQYF

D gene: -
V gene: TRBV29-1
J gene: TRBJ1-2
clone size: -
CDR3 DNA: TGCAGCGTTGCCTACAGCGACTATGGCTACACCTTC
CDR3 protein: CSVAYSDYGYTF

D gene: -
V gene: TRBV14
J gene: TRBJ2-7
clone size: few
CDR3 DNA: TGTGCCAGTGACATCTCCTACGAGCAGTACTTC
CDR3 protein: CASDISYEQYF

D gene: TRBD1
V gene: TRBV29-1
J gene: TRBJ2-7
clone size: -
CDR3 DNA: TGCAGCGTTTCGACAGGGGGAACCGGATACGAGCAGTACTTC
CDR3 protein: CSVSTGGTGYEQYF

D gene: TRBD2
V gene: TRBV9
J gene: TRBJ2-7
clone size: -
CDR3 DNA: TGTGCCAGCAGCGGAAGACTTCCTATAGCGGGCTCCTACGAGCAGTACTTC
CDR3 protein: CASSGRLPIAGSYEQYF

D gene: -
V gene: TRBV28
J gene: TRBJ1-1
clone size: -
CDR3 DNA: TGTGCCAGCAGTCCGGGGGGGTTCGACACTGAAGCTTTCTTT
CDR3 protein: CASSPGGFDTEAFF

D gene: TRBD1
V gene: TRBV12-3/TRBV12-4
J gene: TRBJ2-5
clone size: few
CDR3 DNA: TGTGCCAGCAGTCCCAGACAGGGGTTGGGACAGACCCAGTACTTC
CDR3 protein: CASSPRQGLGQTQYF

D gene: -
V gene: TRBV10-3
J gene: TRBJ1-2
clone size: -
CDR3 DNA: TGTGCCATCAGTGAGTCTCGACAGAACTATGGCTACACCTTC
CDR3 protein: CAISESRQNYGYTF

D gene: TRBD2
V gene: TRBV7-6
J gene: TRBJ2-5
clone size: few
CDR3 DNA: TGTGCCAGCAGCTCCATAACTAGCGGGGGGGGTGAGACCCAGTACTTC
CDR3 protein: CASSSITSGGGETQYF

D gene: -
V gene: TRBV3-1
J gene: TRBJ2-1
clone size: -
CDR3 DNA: TGTGCCAGCAGCCAAGATAGCCTAGCTTACAATGAGCAGTTCTTC
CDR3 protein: CASSQDSLAYNEQFF

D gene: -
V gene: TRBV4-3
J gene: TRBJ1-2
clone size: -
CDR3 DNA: TGCGCCAGCAGCCAAGATCCACAGGCGGATGGCTACACCTTC
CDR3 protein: CASSQDPQADGYTF

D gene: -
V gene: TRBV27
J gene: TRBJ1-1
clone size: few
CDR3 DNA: TGTGCCAGCAGGGACCTAGGCGGGCTTTTTAGGGTGAACACTGAAGCTTTCTTT
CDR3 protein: CASRDLGGLFRVNTEAFF

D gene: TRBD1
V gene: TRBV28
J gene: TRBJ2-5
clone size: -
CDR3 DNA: TGTGCCAGCAGTGACCGACAGGGGGCGCGGGAGACCCAGTACTTC
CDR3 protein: CASSDRQGARETQYF

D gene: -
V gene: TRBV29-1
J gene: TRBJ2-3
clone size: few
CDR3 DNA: TGCAGCGTTGAGTGGGACAGCACAGATACGCAGTATTTT
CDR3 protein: CSVEWDSTDTQYF

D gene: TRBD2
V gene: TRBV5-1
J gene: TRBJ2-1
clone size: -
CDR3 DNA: TGCGCCAGCAGCTTTCCCAAGCGGGGGCCCTACAATGAGCAGTTCTTC
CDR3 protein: CASSFPKRGPYNEQFF

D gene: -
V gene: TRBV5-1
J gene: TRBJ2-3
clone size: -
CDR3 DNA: TGCACCAGCAGCTTGGATCGACAGTCTCGGGGGGATACGCAGTATTTT
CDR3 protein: CTSSLDRQSRGDTQYF

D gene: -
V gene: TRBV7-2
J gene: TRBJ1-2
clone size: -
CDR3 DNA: TGTGCCAGCAGCTTAGAGGCCGCAGTTACCTCCTATGGCTACACCTTC
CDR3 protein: CASSLEAAVTSYGYTF

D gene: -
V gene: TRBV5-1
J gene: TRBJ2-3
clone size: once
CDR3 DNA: TGCGCCAGCAGCCTAGTCACCGTTAGCACAGATACGCAGTATTTT
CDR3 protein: CASSLVTVSTDTQYF

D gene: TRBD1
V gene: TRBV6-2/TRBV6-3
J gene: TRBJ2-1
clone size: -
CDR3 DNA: TGTGCCAGCAGTTACGACCGACAGGGCTCCATTCCCTACAATGAGCAGTTCTTC
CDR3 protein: CASSYDRQGSIPYNEQFF

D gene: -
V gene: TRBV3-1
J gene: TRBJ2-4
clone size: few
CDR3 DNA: TGTGCCAGCAGCCAAGAAACATCTAGAGAGCAGTACTTC
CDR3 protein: CASSQETSREQYF

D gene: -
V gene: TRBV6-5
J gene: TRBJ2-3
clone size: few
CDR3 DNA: TGTGCCAGCAGACGACAAGACACAGATACGCAGTATTTT
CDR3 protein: CASRRQDTDTQYF

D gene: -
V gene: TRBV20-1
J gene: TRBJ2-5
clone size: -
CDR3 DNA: TGCAGTGCCCTCCGGAGGGCGGTACAAGAGACCCAGTACTTC
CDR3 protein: CSALRRAVQETQYF

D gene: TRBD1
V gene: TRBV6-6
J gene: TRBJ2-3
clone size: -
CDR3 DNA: TGTGCCAGCAGTTACACCGGACAGGGGGCTAGCACAGATACGCAGTATTTT
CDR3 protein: CASSYTGQGASTDTQYF

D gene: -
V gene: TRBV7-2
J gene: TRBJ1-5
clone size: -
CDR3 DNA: TGTGCCAGCAGCCCAAGAACGGAGTATGGCAATCAGCCCCAGCATTTT
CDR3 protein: CASSPRTEYGNQPQHF

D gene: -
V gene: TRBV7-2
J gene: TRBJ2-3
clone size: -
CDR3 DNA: TGTGCCAGCAGCGCCGGGGGGCTACCCACAGATACGCAGTATTTT
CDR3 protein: CASSAGGLPTDTQYF

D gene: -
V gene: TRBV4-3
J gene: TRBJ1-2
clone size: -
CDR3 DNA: TGCGCCAGCAGCCAATTTAGCGCTAGCTATGGCTACACCTTC
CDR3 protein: CASSQFSASYGYTF

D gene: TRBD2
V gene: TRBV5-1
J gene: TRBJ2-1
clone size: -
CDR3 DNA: TGCGCCAGCAGCCAAGTACTAGCGGGGGCCTACAATGAGCAGTTCTTC
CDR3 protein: CASSQVLAGAYNEQFF

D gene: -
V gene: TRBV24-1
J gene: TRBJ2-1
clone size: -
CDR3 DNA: TGTGCCACCAGTGCCAGACTGGGCTACAGTGAGCAGTTCTTC
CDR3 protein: CATSARLGYSEQFF

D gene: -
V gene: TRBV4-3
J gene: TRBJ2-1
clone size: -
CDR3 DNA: TGCGCCAGCAGCCAGACCAGGGGGCGGGGGGACAATGAGCAGTTCTTC
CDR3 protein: CASSQTRGRGDNEQFF

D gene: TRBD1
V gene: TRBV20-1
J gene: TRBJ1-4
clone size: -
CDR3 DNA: TGCAGTGCTAGAGGGTGGCAGGGGGTTGAAAAACTGTTTTTT
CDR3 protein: CSARGWQGVEKLFF